This TCR beta chain is drawn from a study of blood T cells in healthy people across ages. Using a J-beta primer mix together with a sample-barcoded 5' primer, a second PCR was run for roughly 7 to 11 cycles. One entry per CDR3 protein results from TCRdb running MiXCR on the 5' RACE reads. The sample yields some 940,000 distinct CDR3 sequences, roughly 28% seen once. CDR1 is SGHKS, CDR2 YYEKEE, per germline (reference sequence). V was clipped by 4 bases and J by 3 bases; unmatched bases: 9. The CDR3 spans 15 residues. This same sample was also part of a study on T cells of mothers and their children. That paper notes: Each 15 ul cDNA reaction used about 1.5 ug RNA; all RNA was used. For each mother, over 8 million TCR beta CDR3 reads were obtained, and for each child, approximately 3 million.

Sequenced input: blood. This TCR was recovered from a woman aged 40-49 years in good health. The chain combines TRBV5-5 with TRBJ2-5; 7 nucleotides match TRBD1. CDR3 DNA sequence: TGTGCCAGCAGCCGGACCTTACAGGGGAAAGAGACCCAGTACTTC. Its protein product is CASSRTLQGKETQYF.